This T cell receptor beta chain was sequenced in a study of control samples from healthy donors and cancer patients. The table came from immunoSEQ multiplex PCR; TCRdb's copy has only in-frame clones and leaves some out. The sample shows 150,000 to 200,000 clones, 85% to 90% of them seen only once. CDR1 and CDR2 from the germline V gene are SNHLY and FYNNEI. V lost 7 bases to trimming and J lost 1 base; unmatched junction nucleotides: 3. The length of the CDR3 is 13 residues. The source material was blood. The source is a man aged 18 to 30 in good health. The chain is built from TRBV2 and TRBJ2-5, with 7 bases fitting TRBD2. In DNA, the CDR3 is TGTGCCAGCATCGGGGGGATCCAAGAGACCCAGTACTTC. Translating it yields CASIGGIQETQYF.